This T cell receptor (beta chain) was sequenced during a study of CD8+ T cells in alopecia areata. Looking at the study overall: Twice daily, treated patients received 5 to 10 mg of oral tofacitinib.

This sample's treatment: oral pan-JAK inhibitor, 5-10 mg twice daily. Following extraction, RNA underwent reverse transcription to cDNA, which served as the sequencing template. The assay was immunoSEQ multiplex PCR, and TCRdb's table has in-frame clones only and misses some. The profile shows 200,000 to 250,000 clones, over 60% of them singletons. This clone has just a few counts. Sequencing used CD4+ T cells sorted from blood, obtained at week 4, from a patient treated with tofacitinib. The TCR was taken from a human donor with alopecia areata.

CDR3 sequence: CASSQLYRGTGGTDTQYF. CDR3 in DNA: TGCGCCAGCAGCCAACTTTACAGGGGAACCGGGGGCACAGATACGCAGTATTTT. The chain links TRBV4-3 to TRBJ2-3, with 7 bases identical to TRBD1. The CDR3 runs 18 residues. Looked up from germline, CDR1 is LGHNA and CDR2 is YSLEER. Trimming took 2 bases from V and 1 from J; bases not matched to a gene: 12.